A selection of T cell receptor beta chains follows, all from one sample in a study of blood T cell repertoires in COVID-19. Repertoires were generated with immunoSEQ multiplex PCR, while TCRdb's copy carries only in-frame clones and drops some. The data contain just under 350,000 clones, 85% to 90% of them singletons. Material: peripheral blood. All receptors come from a woman in her forties or fifties with COVID-19, enrolled during active disease. CDR3s include the opening cysteine and the closing phenylalanine or tryptophan. The order of the fields is clone size, CDR3 length, J gene, D gene, V gene, CDR3 protein, CDR3 DNA. The D gene is left open where the match is weak. Some rows have no size entry. The others give once, few or many, or a class for an expanded clone.

. | 13 | TRBJ1-2 | . | TRBV7-2 | CASSFFRADGYTF | TGTGCCAGCAGCTTTTTCAGGGCAGATGGCTACACCTTC
. | 15 | TRBJ1-5 | TRBD1 | TRBV5-1 | CASSTGTGSAQPQHF | TGCGCCAGCAGCACCGGGACAGGGTCCGCTCAGCCCCAGCATTTT
. | 16 | TRBJ2-7 | TRBD1 | TRBV5-6 | CASSLGTGILSYEQYF | TGTGCCAGCAGCTTGGGGACAGGGATACTCTCCTACGAGCAGTACTTC
. | 15 | TRBJ2-5 | TRBD2 | TRBV7-9 | CASSRGLAHQETQYF | TGTGCCAGCAGCCGTGGACTAGCGCACCAAGAGACCCAGTACTTC
once | 16 | TRBJ2-5 | TRBD1 | TRBV5-1 | CASSLEGGQGEETQYF | TGCGCCAGCAGCTTGGAAGGGGGACAGGGTGAAGAGACCCAGTACTTC
. | 15 | TRBJ2-1 | TRBD2 | TRBV7-8 | CASSGGLLTRNEQFF | TGTGCCAGCAGCGGGGGACTACTGACGCGTAATGAGCAGTTCTTC
. | 14 | TRBJ1-1 | . | TRBV7-8 | CASSGRTGDTEAFF | TGTGCCAGCAGCGGTCGTACGGGTGACACTGAAGCTTTCTTT
. | 14 | TRBJ2-2 | TRBD1 | TRBV19 | CASSPWTGPGELFF | TGTGCCAGTAGTCCGTGGACAGGGCCCGGGGAGCTGTTTTTT
. | 13 | TRBJ1-2 | TRBD1 | TRBV5-3 | CARTPGQWYGYTF | TGTGCCAGAACCCCGGGACAGTGGTATGGCTACACCTTC
once | 13 | TRBJ2-3 | . | TRBV5-4 | CASSLAGVDTQYF | TGTGCCAGCAGCTTGGCCGGGGTAGATACGCAGTATTTT
. | 14 | TRBJ1-4 | . | TRBV7-6 | CASSFGTGIEKLFF | TGTGCCAGCAGCTTTGGAACAGGGATTGAAAAACTGTTTTTT
once | 16 | TRBJ2-3 | TRBD2 | TRBV7-2 | CASSSLAGEAVDTQYF | TGTGCCAGCAGCTCATTAGCGGGAGAAGCGGTAGATACGCAGTATTTT
. | 14 | TRBJ2-7 | TRBD2 | TRBV19 | CASSTGLAGYEQYF | TGTGCCAGTAGTACTGGACTAGCGGGGTACGAGCAGTACTTC
few | 15 | TRBJ1-3 | . | TRBV30 | CALAVTQGVRNTIYF | TGTGCCCTGGCCGTAACACAGGGAGTCAGAAACACCATATATTTT
. | 18 | TRBJ2-3 | TRBD1 | TRBV7-6 | CASSLVSEGAMGTDTQYF | TGTGCCAGCAGCTTAGTTTCCGAGGGGGCTATGGGCACAGATACGCAGTATTTT
once | 16 | TRBJ1-4 | . | TRBV27 | CASSFQSGRANEKLFF | TGTGCCAGCAGTTTCCAGTCAGGGCGAGCTAATGAAAAACTGTTTTTT
. | 20 | TRBJ2-7 | TRBD2 | TRBV2 | CASTRNGLLGGLAGDYEQYF | TGTGCCAGCACCAGGAACGGCCTTTTGGGAGGACTAGCGGGAGACTACGAGCAGTACTTC
. | 13 | TRBJ2-5 | . | TRBV5-6 | CASSYYLRETQYF | TGTGCCAGCAGCTATTACCTCCGGGAGACCCAGTACTTC
. | 14 | TRBJ2-7 | . | TRBV7-3 | CASSLNGRTYEQYF | TGTGCCAGCAGCTTAAACGGGAGAACGTACGAGCAGTACTTC
. | 14 | TRBJ2-2 | TRBD1 | TRBV6-2/TRBV6-3 | CASSRQGKAGELFF | TGTGCCAGCAGCAGACAGGGGAAGGCCGGGGAGCTGTTTTTT
. | 16 | TRBJ2-7 | . | TRBV30 | CAWSDQAGGRGSAQYF | TGTGCCTGGAGTGACCAAGCAGGGGGGCGCGGGTCCGCGCAGTACTTC
. | 13 | TRBJ2-7 | TRBD1 | TRBV6-1 | CASREGGRYEQYF | TGTGCCAGCAGGGAAGGGGGCAGATACGAGCAGTACTTC